This is a list of T cell receptor beta chains from one sample in a study of blood T cell repertoires in COVID-19. Generated by immunoSEQ multiplex PCR, the TCRdb table keeps only in-frame clones and is missing some. The table has under 95,000 clones, roughly 84% seen once. The sequencing sample was made of peripheral blood. The receptors were sampled from a woman older than 75 with COVID-19, enrolled during active disease. Each CDR3 is given with its conserved first and last residue. The D gene is left open where the match is weak. For some rows the clone size is stated as once, few or many, or as a class when expanded; others skip it.

TRBJ1-5,-,TRBV12-5,-,CASGRPGNRQPQHF,TGTGCTAGTGGGCGCCCCGGGAATCGTCAGCCCCAGCATTTT
TRBJ2-6,-,TRBV4-2,-,CAVGGLSGANVLTF,TGTGCCGTCGGAGGGCTCTCTGGGGCCAACGTCCTGACTTTC
TRBJ2-7,few,TRBV9,TRBD2,CASSVGPSGTYEQYF,TGTGCCAGCAGCGTAGGCCCTAGCGGGACTTACGAGCAGTACTTC
TRBJ2-3,-,TRBV29-1,TRBD1,CSVEEAQGATDTQYF,TGCAGCGTTGAAGAGGCACAGGGGGCCACAGATACGCAGTATTTT
TRBJ2-2,-,TRBV19,-,CASSSGSNTGELFF,TGTGCCAGTAGTTCAGGATCGAACACCGGGGAGCTGTTTTTT
TRBJ2-7,-,TRBV10-3,-,CAISGPTASYEQYF,TGTGCCATCAGTGGCCCGACAGCATCCTACGAGCAGTACTTC
TRBJ2-2,few,TRBV5-4,TRBD2,CASSLAPSGGVSGELFF,TGTGCCAGCAGCTTGGCTCCTAGCGGGGGGGTCAGCGGGGAGCTGTTTTTT
TRBJ2-1,once,TRBV18,TRBD2,CASSPASGIVNEQFF,TGTGCCAGCTCACCAGCCAGCGGGATAGTAAATGAGCAGTTCTTC
TRBJ2-1,few,TRBV2,-,CASSRRESSRDEQFF,TGTGCCAGCAGCCGACGGGAGTCCTCTAGGGATGAGCAGTTCTTC
TRBJ1-1,few,TRBV27,-,CASRRDFYTEAFF,TGTGCCAGCAGACGGGACTTTTACACTGAAGCTTTCTTT
TRBJ2-2,-,TRBV7-3,TRBD2,CASSHPSGSVGELFF,TGTGCCAGCAGCCACCCCAGCGGGAGTGTTGGGGAGCTGTTTTTT
TRBJ2-3,-,TRBV5-6,TRBD1,CATRQGGTDTQYF,TGTGCCACCAGACAGGGCGGGACAGATACGCAGTATTTT
TRBJ1-2,few,TRBV7-3,TRBD1,CASSQGQGFRYTF,TGTGCCAGCAGCCAGGGACAGGGGTTTCGCTACACCTTC
TRBJ1-6,-,TRBV20-1,-,CSASWQGGSPLHF,TGCAGTGCTAGTTGGCAGGGAGGGTCACCCCTCCACTTT
TRBJ1-2,-,TRBV7-6,-,CASSQDNNYGYTF,TGTGCCAGCAGCCAGGACAATAACTATGGCTACACCTTC
TRBJ1-2,-,TRBV28,-,CASSAQNYGYTF,TGTGCCAGCAGCGCGCAAAATTATGGCTACACCTTC
TRBJ2-7,-,TRBV5-1,TRBD2,CASSPGVTGGPYEQYF,TGCGCCAGCAGCCCTGGTGTGACGGGAGGGCCCTACGAGCAGTACTTC
TRBJ2-5,once,TRBV18,-,CASSPRQAETQYF,TGTGCCAGCTCACCCAGACAGGCAGAGACCCAGTACTTC
TRBJ2-7,once,TRBV28,TRBD2,CASSKLGLAGGYEQYF,TGTGCCAGCAGTAAATTGGGACTAGCGGGAGGTTACGAGCAGTACTTC
TRBJ2-2,-,TRBV7-3,TRBD2,CASSLGLGGAGELFF,TGTGCCAGCAGCTTAGGACTAGGTGGGGCCGGGGAGCTGTTTTTT
TRBJ2-5,-,TRBV27,-,CASSPRGETQYF,TGTGCCAGCAGTCCCCGGGGGGAGACCCAGTACTTC
TRBJ2-7,-,TRBV19,TRBD1,CASSIRTGGRDEQYF,TGTGCCAGTAGTATCCGGACAGGGGGCCGCGACGAGCAGTACTTC
TRBJ1-2,-,TRBV30,-,CAWTLQYGYTF,TGTGCCTGGACCCTCCAGTATGGCTACACCTTC
TRBJ2-1,-,TRBV5-1,-,CASSLLGHYNEQFF,TGCGCCAGCAGCTTGCTCGGTCACTACAATGAGCAGTTCTTC
TRBJ1-3,few,TRBV19,-,CASTENGGTGNGNTIYF,TGTGCCAGTACCGAGAATGGTGGAACAGGGAATGGAAACACCATATATTTT
TRBJ1-5,-,TRBV30,TRBD1,CAWSTGTDQPQHF,TGTGCCTGGTCGACAGGGACAGATCAGCCCCAGCATTTT
TRBJ2-3,-,TRBV27,TRBD2,CASSFQRDTDTQYF,TGTGCCAGCAGTTTTCAGCGGGACACAGATACGCAGTATTTT
TRBJ1-1,-,TRBV30,-,CAWKVTLNTEAFF,TGTGCCTGGAAAGTGACATTGAACACTGAAGCTTTCTTT